This TCR beta chain was recovered during a study of T cell repertoires in cytomegalovirus infection. As to this clonotype: Its antigen is undetermined.

TCRdb itself ran the reads through MiXCR, one entry per CDR3 protein. The sample includes some 320,000 distinct CDR3 sequences, over 7.5% of them seen just once. Germline-derived CDR1 and CDR2 are MNHNY and SVGAGI (reference sequence). The ends were cut back, 2 bases at V and 7 bases at J, with 14 bases in the middle. The CDR3 sequence is 14 residues long. Overall study findings and caveats: Adding up the frequency of public TCR beta families identified people who carried CMV plus the relevant HLA. There were HLA-C-restricted CMV-specific TCR beta clonotypes dominating the ex vivo response.

The clonotype was recovered from a human donor in good health (CMV status not recorded). Some clones in this sample may be carry-over from other donors' samples. Sequencing was performed on PBMCs. The gene calls are TRBV6-6 and TRBJ1-1; TRBD1 might be the D (5 bases). CDR3 amino acids: CASSYRGRPFEAFF. CDR3 sequence (DNA): TGTGCCAGCAGTTACCGGGGGAGGCCGTTTGAAGCTTTCTTT.